The clone carrying this T cell receptor (beta chain) has more than one count but fewer than ten. Its matching antigen is unknown. TCRdb ran MiXCR on the 5' RACE reads and lists one entry per CDR3 protein. The table includes just under 550,000 distinct CDR3 sequences, around 21% detected once. The data originate from a study of T-cell memory formation after mild COVID-19. CDR1 is MNHEY and CDR2 is SVGEGT in the germline V gene. The V and J ends lost 5 bases and 5 bases respectively, with 18 bases between them. This CDR3 has 16 amino acids. Whole-study results and caveats: Contracting clones from day 15 to 85 had balanced CD4/CD8; later expanders favoured CD4+. The authors did not confirm SARS-CoV-2 specificity of second-wave clones peaking day 37.

This chain connects TRBV6-2 or TRBV6-3 to TRBJ1-4; the D gene is possibly TRBD1 (5 bases). The TCR comes from an adult woman who had mild COVID-19 (a few samples of this study predate the infection). Cell type and time point are not known. Sequencing was performed on PBMCs or a T cell subset sorted from them (not recorded which). The CDR3 region is CASSTWTPRPNEKLFF. The CDR3 bases are TGTGCCAGCAGTACCTGGACACCTAGACCAAATGAAAAACTGTTTTTT.